This TCR beta chain originates from a study of blood T cell repertoires in COVID-19. The repertoire was sequenced with immunoSEQ multiplex PCR; TCRdb's copy has only in-frame clones and lacks some. The data show hundreds of thousands of clones, 80% to 95% seen once. Unmatched junction bases numbered 8, after V lost 2 bases and J lost 6 bases. Germline V CDR1 and CDR2: MNHNS, SASEGT. The CDR3 contains 16 residues. The TCR originated in a woman younger than 35 who had recovered from COVID-19. V gene TRBV6-1 combines with J gene TRBJ2-1; 9 bases map to TRBD1. What was sequenced was PBMCs or T cells enriched from blood (not recorded which). The CDR3 DNA reads as TGTGCCAGCAGTGAAATGCCGGGACAGGGAATCAATGAGCAGTTCTTC. Translation: CASSEMPGQGINEQFF.